The sample holds a few counts of the clone carrying this T cell receptor beta chain. Its target is not known. The CDR3 sequence is 15 residues long. J gave up 3 bases and V 6 bases, and 8 bases lay outside the gene matches. CDR1 is MDHEN and CDR2 is SYDVKM in the germline V gene. Bone marrow was sampled from every patient at the time of active disease. The record originates from a study of read filtering for tumor transcriptome and immune sequencing. Study-wide background: The cohort had roughly 17 men and approximately 15 women aged roughly 47 to 90, mean about 70 years. Broader study findings: About 80% of IR-seq clonotypes had one read, totaling about 3.5% of reads; RNA-seq: roughly 76% and 46%.

From 350 to 500 ng of RNA, a library with molecular barcoded alpha/delta and beta/gamma adaptors was made. MiXCR, run by TCRdb on the reads, gives a single entry per CDR3 protein. The data contain approximately 23,000 distinct CDR3 sequences, more than 20% of them singletons. The sample taken for sequencing was a population of CD138-negative cells sorted from bone marrow. The TCR was taken from a donor at least 40 years old with multiple myeloma. The chain carries TRBV28 and TRBJ2-1; TRBD2 matches 7 bases. CDR3 sequence (DNA): TGTGCCAGCAGCCGGAGCGGGGCTTTCTACAATGAGCAGTTCTTC. Its translation: CASSRSGAFYNEQFF.